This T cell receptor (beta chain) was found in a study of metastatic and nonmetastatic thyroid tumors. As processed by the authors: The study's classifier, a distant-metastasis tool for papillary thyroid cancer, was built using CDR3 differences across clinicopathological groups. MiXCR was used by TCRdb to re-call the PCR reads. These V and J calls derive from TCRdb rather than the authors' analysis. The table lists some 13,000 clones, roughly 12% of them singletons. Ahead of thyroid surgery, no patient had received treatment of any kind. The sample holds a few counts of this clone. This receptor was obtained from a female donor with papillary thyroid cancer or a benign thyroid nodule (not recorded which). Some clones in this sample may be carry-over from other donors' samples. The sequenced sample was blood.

The CDR3 coding sequence is TGTGCCAGCAGTCCCAGGGTCGACAGGTCGGAGCAGCCCCAGCATTTT. Amino acid sequence: CASSPRVDRSEQPQHF. V gene TRBV27 combines with J gene TRBJ1-5; D is possibly TRBD1 (6 bases). V shed 5 bases and J shed 7 bases, with 21 bases lying between them. CDR1 and CDR2 (germline): MNHEY, SMNVEV (reference sequence). This CDR3 comprises 16 residues.